This T cell receptor beta chain emerged from a study of early T cells in non-severe SARS-CoV-2 infection. Whole-study context: With bulk RNA from unsorted whole blood as input, sequencing yielded unpaired chains. Study results and limitations: Matches to VDJdb favored anti-spike CD8 responses and missed private and CD4 specificities.

This clonotype has at least ten counts. Its antigen is undetermined. As part of library construction, unique molecular identifiers were attached to individual cDNA molecules. From the 5' RACE reads, TCRdb called clonotypes with MiXCR, one entry per CDR3 protein. The top ten hold 1.5% to 2% of the sample, which has about 61,000 distinct CDR3 sequences, about a tenth seen once. This CDR3 spans 14 amino acids. V was shortened by 0 bases and J by 3 bases, with 11 bases between the two germline ends. The germline CDR1 and CDR2 sequences are GTSNPN and SVGIG (reference sequence). The origin of this receptor is an adult who was a healthcare worker with PCR-confirmed SARS-CoV-2 infection or an uninfected control (not recorded which). Input material: whole blood. The V gene is TRBV30, the J gene TRBJ1-1; D gene ambiguous. CDR3: CAWSVRPKDTEAFF. The CDR3 bases are TGTGCCTGGAGTGTACGACCTAAGGACACTGAAGCTTTCTTT.